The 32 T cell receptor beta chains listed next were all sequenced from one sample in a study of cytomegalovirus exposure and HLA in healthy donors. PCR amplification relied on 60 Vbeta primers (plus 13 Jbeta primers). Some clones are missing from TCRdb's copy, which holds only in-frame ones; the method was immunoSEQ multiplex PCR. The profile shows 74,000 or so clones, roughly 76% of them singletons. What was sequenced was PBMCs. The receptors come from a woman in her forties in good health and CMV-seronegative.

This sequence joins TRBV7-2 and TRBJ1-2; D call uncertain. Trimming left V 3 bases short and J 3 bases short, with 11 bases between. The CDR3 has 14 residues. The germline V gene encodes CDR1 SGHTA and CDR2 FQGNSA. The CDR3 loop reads CASSLGWQDYGYTF. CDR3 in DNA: TGTGCCAGCAGCTTGGGTTGGCAGGACTATGGCTACACCTTC.

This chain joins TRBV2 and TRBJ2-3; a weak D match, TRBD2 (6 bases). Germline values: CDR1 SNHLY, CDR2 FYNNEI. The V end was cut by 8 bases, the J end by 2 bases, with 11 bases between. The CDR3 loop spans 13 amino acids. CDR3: CASGLPFTDTQYF. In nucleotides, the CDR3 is TGTGCCAGCGGACTACCTTTCACAGATACGCAGTATTTT.

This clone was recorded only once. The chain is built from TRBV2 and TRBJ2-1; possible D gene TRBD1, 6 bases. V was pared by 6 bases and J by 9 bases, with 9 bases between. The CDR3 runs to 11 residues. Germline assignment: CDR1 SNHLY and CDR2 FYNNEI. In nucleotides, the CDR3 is TGTGCCAGCAGACAGGGACCTGAGCAGTTCTTC. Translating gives CASRQGPEQFF.

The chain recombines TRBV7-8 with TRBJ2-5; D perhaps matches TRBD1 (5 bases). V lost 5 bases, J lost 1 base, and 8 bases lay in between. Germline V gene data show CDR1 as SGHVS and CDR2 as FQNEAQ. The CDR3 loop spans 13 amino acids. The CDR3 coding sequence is TGTGCCAGCAGCGTCGACAGCCAAGAGACCCAGTACTTC. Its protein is CASSVDSQETQYF. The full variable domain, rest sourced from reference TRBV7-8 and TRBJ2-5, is GAGVSQSPRYKVAKRGQDVALRCDPISGHVSLFWYQQALGQGPEFLTYFQNEAQLDKSGLPSDRFFAERPEGSVSTLKIQRTQQEDSAVYLCASSVDSQETQYFGPGTRLLVL.

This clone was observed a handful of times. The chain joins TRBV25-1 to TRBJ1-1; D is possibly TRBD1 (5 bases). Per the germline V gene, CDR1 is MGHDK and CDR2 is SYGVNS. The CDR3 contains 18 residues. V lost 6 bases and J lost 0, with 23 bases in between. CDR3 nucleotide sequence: TGTGCCAGCAGCGAACAAGGGCTGAGGGACTTCATGAACACTGAAGCTTTCTTT. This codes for CASSEQGLRDFMNTEAFF. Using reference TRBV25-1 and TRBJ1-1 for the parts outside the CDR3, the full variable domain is EADIYQTPRYLVIGTGKKITLECSQTMGHDKMYWYQQDPGMELHLIHYSYGVNSTEKGDLSSESTVSRIRTEHFPLTLESARPSHTSQYLCASSEQGLRDFMNTEAFFGQGTRLTVV.

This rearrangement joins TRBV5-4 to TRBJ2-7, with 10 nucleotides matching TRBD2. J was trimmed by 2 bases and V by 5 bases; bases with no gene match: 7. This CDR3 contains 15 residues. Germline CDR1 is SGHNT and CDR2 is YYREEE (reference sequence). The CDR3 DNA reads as TGTGCCAGCAGACCTAGGACTAGCGGAACCTACGAGCAGTACTTC. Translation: CASRPRTSGTYEQYF.

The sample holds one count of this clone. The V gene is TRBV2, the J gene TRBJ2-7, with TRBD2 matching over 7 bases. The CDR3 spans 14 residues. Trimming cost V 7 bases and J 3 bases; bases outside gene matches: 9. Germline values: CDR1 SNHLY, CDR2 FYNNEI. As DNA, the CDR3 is TGTGCCAGCACCCCAGGAGCGGGGCTCTACGAGCAGTACTTC. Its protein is CASTPGAGLYEQYF.

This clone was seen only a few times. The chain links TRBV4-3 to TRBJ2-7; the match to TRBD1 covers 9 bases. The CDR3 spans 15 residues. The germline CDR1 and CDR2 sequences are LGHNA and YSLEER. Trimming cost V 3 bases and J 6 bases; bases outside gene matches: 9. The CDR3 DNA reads TGCGCCAGCAGCCAGAACCCGGGACAGGGTTTCGAGCAGTACTTC. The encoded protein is CASSQNPGQGFEQYF.

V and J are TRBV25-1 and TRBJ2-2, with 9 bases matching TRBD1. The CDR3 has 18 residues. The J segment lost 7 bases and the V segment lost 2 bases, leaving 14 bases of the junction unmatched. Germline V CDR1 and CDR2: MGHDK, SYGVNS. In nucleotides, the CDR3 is TGTGCCAGCAGTGAAGGACCGGGACAGGGAGGCCGAAGCGGGGAGCTGTTTTTT. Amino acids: CASSEGPGQGGRSGELFF.

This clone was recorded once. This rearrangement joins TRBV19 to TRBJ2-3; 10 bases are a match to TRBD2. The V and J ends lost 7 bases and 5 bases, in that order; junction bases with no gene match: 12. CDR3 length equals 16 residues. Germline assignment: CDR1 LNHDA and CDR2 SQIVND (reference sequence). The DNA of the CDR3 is TGTGCCAGTACCAGGGGGAGCGGGAGGGGAATAGATACGCAGTATTTT. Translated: CASTRGSGRGIDTQYF.

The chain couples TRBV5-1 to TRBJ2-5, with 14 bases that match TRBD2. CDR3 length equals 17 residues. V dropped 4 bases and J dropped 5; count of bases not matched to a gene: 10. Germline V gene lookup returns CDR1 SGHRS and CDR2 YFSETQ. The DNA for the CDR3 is TGCGCCAGCAGCCGGCCGGGACTAGCGGGAGTGGGGGAGACCCAGTACTTC. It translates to CASSRPGLAGVGETQYF.

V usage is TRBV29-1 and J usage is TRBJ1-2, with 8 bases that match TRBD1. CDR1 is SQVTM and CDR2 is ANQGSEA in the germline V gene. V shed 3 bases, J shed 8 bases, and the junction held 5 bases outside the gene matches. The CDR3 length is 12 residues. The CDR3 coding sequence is TGCAGCGTTGACCGGACAGGGTCGGGCTACACCTTC. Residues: CSVDRTGSGYTF.

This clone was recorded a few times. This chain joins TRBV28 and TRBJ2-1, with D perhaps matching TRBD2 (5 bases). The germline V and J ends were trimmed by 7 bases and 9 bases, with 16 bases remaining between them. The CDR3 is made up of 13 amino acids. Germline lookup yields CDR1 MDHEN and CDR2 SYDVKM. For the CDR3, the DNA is TGTGCCAGCAAAGGAGTTAGCGCGGGTGAGCAGTTCTTC. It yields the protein CASKGVSAGEQFF.

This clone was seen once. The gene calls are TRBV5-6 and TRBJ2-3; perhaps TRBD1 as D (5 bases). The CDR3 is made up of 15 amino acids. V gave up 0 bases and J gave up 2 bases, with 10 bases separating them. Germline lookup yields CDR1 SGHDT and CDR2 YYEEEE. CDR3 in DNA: TGTGCCAGCAGCTTGGCTCAGGGATACACAGATACGCAGTATTTT. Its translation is CASSLAQGYTDTQYF.

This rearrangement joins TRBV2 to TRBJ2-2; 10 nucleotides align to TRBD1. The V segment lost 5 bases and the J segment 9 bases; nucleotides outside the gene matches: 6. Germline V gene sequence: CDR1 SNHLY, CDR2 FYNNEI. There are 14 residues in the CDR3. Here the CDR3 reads CASSTGTGDRELFF. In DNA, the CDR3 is TGTGCCAGCAGTACCGGGACAGGGGACCGGGAGCTGTTTTTT.

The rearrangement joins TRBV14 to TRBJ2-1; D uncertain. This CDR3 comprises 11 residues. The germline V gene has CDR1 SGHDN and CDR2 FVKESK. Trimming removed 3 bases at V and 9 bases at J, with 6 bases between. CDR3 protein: CASSHGPEQFF. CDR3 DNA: TGTGCCAGCAGCCATGGGCCTGAGCAGTTCTTC. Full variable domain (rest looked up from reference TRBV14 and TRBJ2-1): EAGVTQFPSHSVIEKGQTVTLRCDPISGHDNLYWYRRVMGKEIKFLLHFVKESKQDESGMPNNRFLAERTGGTYSTLKVQPAELEDSGVYFCASSHGPEQFFGPGTRLTVL.

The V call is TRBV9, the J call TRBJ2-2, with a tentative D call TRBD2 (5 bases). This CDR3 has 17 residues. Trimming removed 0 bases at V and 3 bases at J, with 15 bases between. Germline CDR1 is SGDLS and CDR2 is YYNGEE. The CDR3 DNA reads TGTGCCAGCAGCGTAGGGGCCCCAATGGGAGACACCGGGGAGCTGTTTTTT. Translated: CASSVGAPMGDTGELFF.

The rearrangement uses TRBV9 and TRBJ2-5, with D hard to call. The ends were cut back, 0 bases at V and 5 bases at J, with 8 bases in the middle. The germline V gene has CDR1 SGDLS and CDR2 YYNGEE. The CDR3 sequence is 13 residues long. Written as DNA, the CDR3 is TGTGCCAGCAGCGTAGGGGCTTGGGAGACCCAGTACTTC. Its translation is CASSVGAWETQYF. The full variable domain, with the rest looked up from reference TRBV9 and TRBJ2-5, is DSGVTQTPKHLITATGQRVTLRCSPRSGDLSVYWYQQSLDQGLQFLIQYYNGEERAKGNILERFSAQQFPDLHSELNLSSLELGDSALYFCASSVGAWETQYFGPGTRLLVL.

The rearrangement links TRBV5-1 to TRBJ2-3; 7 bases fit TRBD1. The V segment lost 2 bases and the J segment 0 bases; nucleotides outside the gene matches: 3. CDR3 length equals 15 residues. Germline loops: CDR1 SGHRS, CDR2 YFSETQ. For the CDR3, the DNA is TGCGCCAGCAGCTTTGAGGACAGGAGCACAGATACGCAGTATTTT. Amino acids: CASSFEDRSTDTQYF.

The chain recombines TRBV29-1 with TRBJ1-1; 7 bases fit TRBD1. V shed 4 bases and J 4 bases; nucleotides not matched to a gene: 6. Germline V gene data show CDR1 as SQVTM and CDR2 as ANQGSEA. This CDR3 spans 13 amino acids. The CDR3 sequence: CSVASAGGTEAFF. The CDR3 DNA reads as TGCAGCGTTGCTTCGGCAGGGGGCACTGAAGCTTTCTTT.

The CDR3 is CASRALAGALTDTQYF. The CDR3 DNA follows: TGTGCCAGCAGGGCACTAGCGGGGGCCCTCACAGATACGCAGTATTTT. This sequence joins TRBV2 and TRBJ2-3; TRBD2 matches at 11 bases. Germline CDR1 is SNHLY and CDR2 is FYNNEI. V shed 6 bases and J 2 bases; nucleotides not matched to a gene: 7. The CDR3 is made up of 16 amino acids.

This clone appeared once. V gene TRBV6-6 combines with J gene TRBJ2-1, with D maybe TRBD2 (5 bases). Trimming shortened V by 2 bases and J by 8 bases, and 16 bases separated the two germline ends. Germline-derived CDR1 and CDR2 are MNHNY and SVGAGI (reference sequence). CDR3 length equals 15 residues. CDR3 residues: CASSYPRGEVDEQFF. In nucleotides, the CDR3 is TGTGCCAGCAGTTACCCCCGGGGAGAAGTCGATGAGCAGTTCTTC.

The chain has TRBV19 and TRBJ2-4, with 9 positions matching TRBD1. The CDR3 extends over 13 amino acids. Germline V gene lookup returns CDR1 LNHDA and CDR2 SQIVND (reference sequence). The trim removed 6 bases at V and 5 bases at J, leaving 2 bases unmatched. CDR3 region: CASSRDRENIQYF. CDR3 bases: TGTGCCAGTAGCAGGGACAGGGAAAACATTCAGTACTTC.

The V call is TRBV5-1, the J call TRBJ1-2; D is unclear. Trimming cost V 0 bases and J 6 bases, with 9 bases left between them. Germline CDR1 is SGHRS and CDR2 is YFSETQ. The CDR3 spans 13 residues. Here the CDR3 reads CASSLEWENGYTF. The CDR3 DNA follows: TGCGCCAGCAGCTTGGAATGGGAGAATGGCTACACCTTC. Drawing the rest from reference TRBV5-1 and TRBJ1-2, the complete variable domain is KAGVTQTPRYLIKTRGQQVTLSCSPISGHRSVSWYQQTPGQGLQFLFEYFSETQRNKGNFPGRFSGRQFSNSRSEMNVSTLELGDSALYLCASSLEWENGYTFGSGTRLTVV.

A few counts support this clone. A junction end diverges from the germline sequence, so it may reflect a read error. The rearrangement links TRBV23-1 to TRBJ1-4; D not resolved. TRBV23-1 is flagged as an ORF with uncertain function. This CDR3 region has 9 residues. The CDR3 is CASSRAPRF. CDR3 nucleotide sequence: TGCGCCAGCAGTCGGGCCCCCCGATTT.

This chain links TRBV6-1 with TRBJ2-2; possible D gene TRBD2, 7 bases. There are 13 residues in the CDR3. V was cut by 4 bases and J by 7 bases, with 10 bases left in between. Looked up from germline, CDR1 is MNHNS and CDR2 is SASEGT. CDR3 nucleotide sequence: TGTGCCAGCAGTGTAGGGGGGGTCGGGGAGCTGTTTTTT. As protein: CASSVGGVGELFF.

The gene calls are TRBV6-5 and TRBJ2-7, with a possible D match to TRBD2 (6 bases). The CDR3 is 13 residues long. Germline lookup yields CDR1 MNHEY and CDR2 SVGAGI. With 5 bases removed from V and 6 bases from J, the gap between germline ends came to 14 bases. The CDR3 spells CASSPDGGIEQYF. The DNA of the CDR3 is TGTGCCAGCAGTCCCGACGGGGGTATCGAGCAGTACTTC.

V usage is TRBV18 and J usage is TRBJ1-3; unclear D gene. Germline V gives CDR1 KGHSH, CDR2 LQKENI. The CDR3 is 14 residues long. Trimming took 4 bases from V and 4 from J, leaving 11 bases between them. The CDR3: CASSRIQKGNTIYF. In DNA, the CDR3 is TGTGCCAGCTCACGGATACAGAAAGGAAACACCATATATTTT. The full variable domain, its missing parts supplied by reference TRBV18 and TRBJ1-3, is NAGVMQNPRHLVRRRGQEARLRCSPMKGHSHVYWYRQLPEEGLKFMVYLQKENIIDESGMPKERFSAEFPKEGPSILRIQQVVRGDSAAYFCASSRIQKGNTIYFGEGSWLTVV.

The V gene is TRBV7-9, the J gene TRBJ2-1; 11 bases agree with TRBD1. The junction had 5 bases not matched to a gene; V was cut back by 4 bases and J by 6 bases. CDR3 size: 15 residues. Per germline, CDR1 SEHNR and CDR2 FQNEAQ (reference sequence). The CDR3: CASSSSGQGGNEQFF. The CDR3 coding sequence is TGTGCCAGCAGCTCTTCGGGACAGGGGGGCAATGAGCAGTTCTTC.

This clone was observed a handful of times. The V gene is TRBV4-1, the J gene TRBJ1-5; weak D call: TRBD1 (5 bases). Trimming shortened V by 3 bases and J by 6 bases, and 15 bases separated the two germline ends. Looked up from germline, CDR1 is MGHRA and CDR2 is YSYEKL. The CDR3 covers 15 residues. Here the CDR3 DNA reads TGCGCCAGCAGCCAGCCAGGGCTCAGGAGTCAGCCCCAGCATTTT. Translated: CASSQPGLRSQPQHF.

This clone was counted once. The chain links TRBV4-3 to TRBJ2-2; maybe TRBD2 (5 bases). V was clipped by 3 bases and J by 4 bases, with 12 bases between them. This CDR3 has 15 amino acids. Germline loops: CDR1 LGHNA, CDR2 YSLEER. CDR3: CASSQDTRRTGELFF. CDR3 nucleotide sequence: TGCGCCAGCAGCCAGGATACTAGGCGCACCGGGGAGCTGTTTTTT.

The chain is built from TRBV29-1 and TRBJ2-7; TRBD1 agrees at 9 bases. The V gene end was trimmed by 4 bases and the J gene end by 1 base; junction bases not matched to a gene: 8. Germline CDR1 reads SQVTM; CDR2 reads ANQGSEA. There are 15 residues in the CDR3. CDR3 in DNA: TGCAGCGTTGCCCGACAGGGGGTCAAGTCCTACGAGCAGTACTTC. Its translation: CSVARQGVKSYEQYF.